The 29 T cell receptor beta chains reported below all come from one sample, sequenced in a study of cytomegalovirus exposure and HLA in healthy donors. PCR amplification relied on 60 Vbeta primers (plus 13 Jbeta primers). Assay: immunoSEQ multiplex PCR; the TCRdb copy retains only in-frame clones and omits some. The sample gives about 150,000 clones, 70% to 90% of which show up once; roughly 2.4% is in the top ten. Sequenced sample: PBMCs. The receptor set was obtained from a young woman in good health and CMV-seronegative.

This chain uses TRBV7-9 with TRBJ1-1, with D possibly matching TRBD1 (6 bases). The length of the CDR3 is 13 residues. V shed 6 bases and J shed 5 bases, with 13 bases lying between them. Germline CDR1 reads SEHNR; CDR2 reads FQNEAQ (reference sequence). The CDR3 spells CASRQGGSTEAFF. DNA of the CDR3: TGTGCCAGCAGACAGGGAGGGAGTACTGAAGCTTTCTTT.

This rearrangement joins TRBV18 to TRBJ2-7, with a tentative D call TRBD1 (6 bases). With 6 bases removed from V and 2 bases from J, the gap between germline ends came to 17 bases. Germline-derived CDR1 and CDR2 are KGHSH and LQKENI. The length of the CDR3 is 15 residues. Written as DNA, the CDR3 is TGTGCCAGCTCCCTAGGACAGTCGACAACCTACGAGCAGTACTTC. Translating gives CASSLGQSTTYEQYF.

The CDR3 loop is CASSLGPGSGSFHEQYF. The CDR3 DNA reads as TGTGCCAGCAGTTTAGGCCCGGGAAGCGGGAGCTTCCACGAGCAGTACTTC. This chain joins TRBV27 and TRBJ2-7; 8 bases are a match to TRBD2. J gave up 5 bases and V 2 bases, and 14 bases lay outside the gene matches. Germline V CDR1 and CDR2: MNHEY, SMNVEV (reference sequence). The length of the CDR3 is 17 residues.

The V gene is TRBV28, the J gene TRBJ1-2; tentatively, D is TRBD1 (5 bases). The CDR3 has 11 residues. V dropped 7 bases and J dropped 5 bases, with 8 bases sitting between them. Germline V gives CDR1 MDHEN, CDR2 SYDVKM. CDR3 residues: CASTRGYGYTF. The CDR3 bases are TGTGCCAGCACCCGGGGGTATGGCTACACCTTC.

This clone was seen once. The chain combines TRBV11-2 with TRBJ1-5, with a possible D match to TRBD1 (5 bases). Per the germline V gene, CDR1 is SGHAT and CDR2 is FQNNGV. V lost 5 bases and J lost 4, with 24 bases in between. This CDR3 is 18 amino acids long. CDR3 loop: CASSPGWGRAGLNQPQHF. The CDR3 DNA reads TGTGCCAGCAGCCCGGGCTGGGGCCGGGCAGGGCTTAATCAGCCCCAGCATTTT.

V usage is TRBV2 and J usage is TRBJ1-2; D remains ambiguous. Trimming took 3 bases from V and 4 from J, leaving 12 bases between them. The CDR3 runs 14 residues. Germline-derived CDR1 and CDR2 are SNHLY and FYNNEI. CDR3 residues: CASSENRVFYGYTF. The CDR3, as DNA: TGTGCCAGCAGTGAGAATAGAGTATTCTATGGCTACACCTTC.

In this sample, this clone turned up a few times. The chain couples TRBV29-1 to TRBJ1-2; 10 bases match TRBD1. This CDR3 comprises 11 residues. The V gene end was trimmed by 6 bases and the J gene end by 6 bases; junction bases not matched to a gene: 1. Germline assignment: CDR1 SQVTM and CDR2 ANQGSEA. The CDR3 nucleotides are TGCAGCGTCGGGACAGGGGATGGCTACACCTTC. The encoded protein is CSVGTGDGYTF.

Worth noting for this clone: Other DNA sequences of this sample code for an identical CDR3. The rearrangement links TRBV7-2 to TRBJ2-7; D may be TRBD1 (6 bases). This CDR3 spans 16 amino acids. Germline values: CDR1 SGHTA, CDR2 FQGNSA. Trimming took off 1 base at V and 2 bases at J, with 15 bases between the two ends. The CDR3 is CASSLVDGTPAYEQYF. CDR3 nucleotides: TGTGCCAGCAGCTTAGTGGATGGGACACCCGCCTACGAGCAGTACTTC.

The V gene is TRBV5-1, the J gene TRBJ1-5; TRBD1 matches 7 bases. Germline CDR1 is SGHRS and CDR2 is YFSETQ. J lost 2 bases, V lost 4 bases, and 3 bases had no gene match. The CDR3 is made up of 14 amino acids. CDR3 nucleotides: TGCGCCAGCAGCCCGGGACAGCGCAATCAGCCCCAGCATTTT. This codes for CASSPGQRNQPQHF. Drawing the rest from reference TRBV5-1 and TRBJ1-5, the complete variable domain is KAGVTQTPRYLIKTRGQQVTLSCSPISGHRSVSWYQQTPGQGLQFLFEYFSETQRNKGNFPGRFSGRQFSNSRSEMNVSTLELGDSALYLCASSPGQRNQPQHFGDGTRLSIL.

This clone turned up a few times. The chain employs TRBV6-4 and TRBJ2-2, with TRBD1 identical over 9 bases. The CDR3 loop spans 18 amino acids. Germline CDR1 and CDR2: MRHNA and SNTAGT. After removal of 0 bases from V and 6 bases from J, the junction contained 11 bases not matched to a gene. CDR3 nucleotides: TGTGCCAGCAGTGACTCGTTTACCTCAGACAGGGGGGCCGGGGAGCTGTTTTTT. Protein: CASSDSFTSDRGAGELFF.

The chain couples TRBV4-2 to TRBJ2-7; tentative D call: TRBD1 (5 bases). V lost 0 bases to trimming and J lost 6 bases, with 18 bases between them. Germline-derived CDR1 and CDR2 are LGHNA and YNFKEQ. The CDR3 is 16 residues long. DNA for the CDR3: TGTGCCAGCAGCCAAGATCGTGCCAGGGTGGGTCTCGAGCAGTACTTC. Translating gives CASSQDRARVGLEQYF.

V usage is TRBV5-1 and J usage is TRBJ1-1; a weak D match, TRBD1 (5 bases). The CDR3 is 14 amino acids. CDR1 is SGHRS and CDR2 is YFSETQ in the germline V gene. V shed 3 bases and J shed 3 bases, with 12 bases lying between them. CDR3 sequence: CASSSGLPDTEAFF. The CDR3 region has the DNA TGCGCCAGCAGCTCGGGACTCCCTGACACTGAAGCTTTCTTT.

The chain combines TRBV4-3 with TRBJ2-3, with 9 positions matching TRBD2. CDR1 is LGHNA and CDR2 is YSLEER in the germline V gene. The CDR3 runs to 17 residues. The V gene end was trimmed by 0 bases and the J gene end by 1 base; junction bases not matched to a gene: 5. DNA for the CDR3: TGCGCCAGCAGCCAAGATCTGGTAGCGGGGGGCACAGATACGCAGTATTTT. Protein: CASSQDLVAGGTDTQYF.

The chain uses TRBV27 and TRBJ2-7; 8 nucleotides line up with TRBD1. The CDR3 is 13 amino acids. Looked up from germline, CDR1 is MNHEY and CDR2 is SMNVEV (reference sequence). The V gene end was trimmed by 7 bases and the J gene end by 3 bases; junction bases not matched to a gene: 5. The CDR3, as DNA: TGTGCCAGCACCCTAGGACAGGGCTACGAGCAGTACTTC. Its translation: CASTLGQGYEQYF.

This chain links TRBV5-5 with TRBJ1-5, with D hard to call. Per germline, CDR1 SGHKS and CDR2 YYEKEE (reference sequence). Trimming took 0 bases from V and 3 from J, leaving 7 bases between them. The CDR3 length is 14 residues. CDR3: CASSLAGYNQPQHF. The CDR3 coding sequence is TGTGCCAGCAGCTTGGCAGGCTACAATCAGCCCCAGCATTTT.

The V call is TRBV28, the J call TRBJ1-5; the match to TRBD1 covers 7 bases. Trimming cost V 1 base and J 3 bases; bases outside gene matches: 6. CDR3 length: 16 residues. Germline assignment: CDR1 MDHEN and CDR2 SYDVKM. CDR3 in amino acids: CASSLFRGTDNQPQHF. CDR3 in DNA: TGTGCCAGCAGTTTATTCCGAGGGACAGACAATCAGCCCCAGCATTTT.

The chain recombines TRBV27 with TRBJ2-7, with D tentatively TRBD2 (6 bases). The CDR3 totals 18 residues. Germline V gives CDR1 MNHEY, CDR2 SMNVEV (reference sequence). V gave up 0 bases and J gave up 5 bases, with 23 bases separating them. The CDR3 protein is CASSLSWRVSGLSHEQYF. CDR3 bases: TGTGCCAGCAGTTTATCGTGGCGGGTAAGCGGGCTTTCCCACGAGCAGTACTTC.

The chain carries TRBV15 and TRBJ2-7; 8 bases align to TRBD1. Looked up from germline, CDR1 is LNHNV and CDR2 is YYDKDF (reference sequence). CDR3 length: 15 residues. Unmatched junction bases numbered 8, after V lost 3 bases and J lost 4 bases. CDR3 amino acids: CATSRESRGPYEQYF. Written as DNA, the CDR3 is TGTGCCACCAGCAGGGAGAGCAGGGGGCCTTACGAGCAGTACTTC.

The chain employs TRBV9 and TRBJ2-3, with 8 nucleotides matching TRBD2. The trim removed 0 bases at V and 0 bases at J, leaving 3 bases unmatched. This CDR3 comprises 16 residues. In germline, CDR1 is SGDLS, CDR2 YYNGEE. The CDR3 DNA is TGTGCCAGCAGCGTAGCGGGAGGGATAAGCACAGATACGCAGTATTTT. It yields the protein CASSVAGGISTDTQYF.

The chain uses TRBV14 and TRBJ1-2, with D possibly being TRBD1 (6 bases). Looked up from germline, CDR1 is SGHDN and CDR2 is FVKESK. This CDR3 spans 15 amino acids. With 1 base removed from V and 5 bases from J, the gap between germline ends came to 14 bases. Here the CDR3 reads CASSQVAGEIYGYTF. CDR3 nucleotide sequence: TGTGCCAGCAGCCAAGTCGCAGGGGAAATATATGGCTACACCTTC.

The genes are TRBV19 and TRBJ1-5; 7 bases align to TRBD1. Germline CDR1 reads LNHDA; CDR2 reads SQIVND (reference sequence). The CDR3 consists of 15 residues. Trimming at V came to 3 bases and at J to 2 bases, leaving 4 bases not matched to a gene. DNA for the CDR3: TGTGCCAGTAGTATGGCCGACAGGGGCAATCAGCCCCAGCATTTT. It specifies CASSMADRGNQPQHF.

CDR3 loop: CASSRGQSVDTQYF. The CDR3 DNA is TGTGCCAGCAGCCGGGGACAATCAGTCGATACGCAGTATTTT. V and J are TRBV7-2 and TRBJ2-3, with D perhaps matching TRBD1 (6 bases). The V and J ends lost 5 bases and 6 bases respectively, with 15 bases between them. The germline gives CDR1 SGHTA, CDR2 FQGNSA. The CDR3 length is 14 residues.

The chain employs TRBV27 and TRBJ1-1; a possible D gene is TRBD1 (5 bases). The CDR3 runs 12 residues. Trimming removed 8 bases from V and 8 bases from J, with 15 bases in between. Germline V lookup: CDR1 MNHEY, CDR2 SMNVEV (reference sequence). This CDR3 is CASGVWGEEAFF. The DNA for the CDR3 is TGTGCCAGCGGTGTCTGGGGGGAAGAAGCTTTCTTT.

This chain links TRBV6-5 with TRBJ1-3, with D perhaps matching TRBD1 (6 bases). Trimming stripped 10 bases from V and 5 bases from J, with 15 bases between. The germline V gene encodes CDR1 MNHEY and CDR2 SVGAGI. CDR3 length: 13 amino acids. CDR3 in amino acids: CATFGGSRNTIYF. The CDR3 region has the DNA TGTGCCACCTTTGGGGGCTCAAGAAACACCATATATTTT.

In nucleotides, the CDR3 is TGTGCCAGCTCACCGGCCAGGGCGTACGGCGATGAGCAGTTCTTC. Amino acid sequence: CASSPARAYGDEQFF. V is TRBV18 and J is TRBJ2-1, with D possibly matching TRBD1 (5 bases). This CDR3 has 15 residues. The V gene's germline CDR1 is KGHSH and CDR2 LQKENI. The ends were cut back, 3 bases at V and 8 bases at J, with 17 bases in the middle.

This clone showed up just once. The chain has TRBV5-1 and TRBJ2-5, with 7 bases that match TRBD1. The CDR3 length is 13 residues. After removal of 4 bases from V and 5 bases from J, the junction contained 5 bases not matched to a gene. Germline lookup yields CDR1 SGHRS and CDR2 YFSETQ. CDR3 coding DNA: TGCGCCAGCAGCCAGGGACAGCCGGAGACCCAGTACTTC. Residues: CASSQGQPETQYF.

This chain connects TRBV6-1 to TRBJ1-1, with D possibly being TRBD1 (6 bases). Deletions cut 7 bases from V and 3 bases from J, with 9 bases between. The CDR3 spans 12 residues. The germline gives CDR1 MNHNS, CDR2 SASEGT. CDR3 in DNA: TGTGCCAGCATCGGACAGTACACTGAAGCTTTCTTT. Translating gives CASIGQYTEAFF.

As regards this clone: Mismatch with germline at one junction end may stem from a read error. The chain employs TRBV7-7 and TRBJ2-7, with 9 bases lining up with TRBD1. Germline V gene sequence: CDR1 SSHAT, CDR2 FNYEAQ (reference sequence). This CDR3 has 15 residues. This CDR3 is CASSLQGQGGYEQYF. CDR3 coding DNA: TGTGCTAGCAGCTTACAGGGACAGGGCGGCTACGAGCAGTACTTC.

The rearrangement uses TRBV7-3 and TRBJ2-1, with 7 bases lining up with TRBD2. The CDR3 consists of 14 residues. J gave up 4 bases and V 6 bases, and 6 bases lay outside the gene matches. Germline loops: CDR1 SGHTA, CDR2 FQGTGA. The DNA of the CDR3 is TGTGCCAGCAGGGGCAGCGGGGCTTACAATGAGCAGTTCTTC. Translating it yields CASRGSGAYNEQFF.